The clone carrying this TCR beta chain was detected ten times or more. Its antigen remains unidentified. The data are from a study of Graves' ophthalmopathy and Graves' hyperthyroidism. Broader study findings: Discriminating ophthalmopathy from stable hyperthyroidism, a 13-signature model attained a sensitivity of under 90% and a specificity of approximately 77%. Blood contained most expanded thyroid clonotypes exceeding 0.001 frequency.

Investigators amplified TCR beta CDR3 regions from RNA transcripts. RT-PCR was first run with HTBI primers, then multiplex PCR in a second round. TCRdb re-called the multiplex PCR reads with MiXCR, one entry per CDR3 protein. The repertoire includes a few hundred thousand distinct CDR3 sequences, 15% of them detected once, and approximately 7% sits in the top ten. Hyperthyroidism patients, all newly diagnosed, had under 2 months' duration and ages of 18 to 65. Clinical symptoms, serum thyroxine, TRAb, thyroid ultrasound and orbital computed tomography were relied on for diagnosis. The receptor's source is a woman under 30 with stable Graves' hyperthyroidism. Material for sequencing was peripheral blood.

CDR3 sequence: CASSEAYMNTEAFF. The DNA for the CDR3 is TGTGCCAGCAGTGAAGCGTATATGAACACTGAAGCTTTCTTT. This chain joins TRBV6-1 and TRBJ1-1; no definite D call. In germline, CDR1 is MNHNS, CDR2 SASEGT. V was clipped by 0 bases and J by 0 bases, with 5 bases between them. The CDR3 is 14 residues long.